A single sample is the source of the 18 T cell receptor beta chains below, sequenced in a study of T cell repertoires in cytomegalovirus infection. TCRdb redid the calling of the reads with MiXCR, one entry per CDR3 protein. The data show 600,000 to 700,000 distinct CDR3 sequences, 33% seen once. Their recognized antigens are unknown. Here the sequenced sample was cultured PBMCs, taken from culture after CMV antigen stimulation. The receptors stem from a human donor in good health (CMV status not recorded). Some clones in this sample may be carry-over from other donors' samples.

The chain couples TRBV2 to TRBJ2-1; either TRBD1 or TRBD2 may fit D (5 bases each). CDR3 length equals 15 residues. Germline CDR1 is SNHLY and CDR2 is FYNNEI. V gave up 7 bases and J gave up 5 bases, with 18 bases separating them. The DNA for the CDR3 is TGTGCCAGCAAATCCGGCAGCTGGGGACACAATGAGCAGTTCTTC. It codes for CASKSGSWGHNEQFF.

This clonotype was detected a few times. The chain recombines TRBV7-2 with TRBJ2-5, with D possibly TRBD2 on 6 matching bases. Per germline, CDR1 SGHTA and CDR2 FQGNSA. The CDR3 is 15 amino acids. Trimming cost V 1 base and J 3 bases, with 12 bases left between them. This CDR3 reads CASSLVRGYEETQYF. CDR3 DNA: TGTGCCAGCAGCTTAGTTCGGGGGTACGAAGAGACCCAGTACTTC.

V gene TRBV20-1 combines with J gene TRBJ2-2, with 10 positions matching TRBD2. V was pared by 5 bases and J by 6 bases, with 9 bases of the junction left unmatched. Germline-derived CDR1 and CDR2 are DFQATT and SNEGSKA (reference sequence). The CDR3 spans 15 residues. This chain's CDR3 is CSAPGAGGPPGELFF. Written as DNA, the CDR3 is TGCAGTGCTCCCGGAGCGGGGGGGCCTCCCGGGGAGCTGTTTTTT.

This clonotype was counted only a few times. The chain employs TRBV4-1 and TRBJ2-2; 8 bases are a match to TRBD2. The CDR3 is 16 residues long. Germline V CDR1 and CDR2: MGHRA, YSYEKL. The ends lost 4 bases at V and 6 bases at J; junction bases unmatched: 10. The CDR3 DNA sequence: TGCGCCAGCAGCCCCGGGACTAGGTCTTCCGCCGGGGAGCTGTTTTTT. Translating gives CASSPGTRSSAGELFF.

The rearrangement uses TRBV2 and TRBJ2-5; 7 nucleotides line up with TRBD2. V lost 10 bases to trimming and J lost 4 bases; unmatched junction nucleotides: 15. Germline V gene lookup returns CDR1 SNHLY and CDR2 FYNNEI. CDR3 length: 15 amino acids. In DNA form, the CDR3 reads TGTGCCACCCGCGAGGAGCAAGCGGGGAGAGAGACCCAGTACTTC. Translation: CATREEQAGRETQYF.

The V gene is TRBV2, the J gene TRBJ1-3, with D uncertain. The CDR3 length is 15 residues. Trimming stripped 3 bases from V and 0 bases from J, with 9 bases between. CDR1 is SNHLY, CDR2 FYNNEI, per germline. The CDR3 sequence is CASSDSTRSGNTIYF. The CDR3 nucleotides read TGTGCCAGCAGTGACAGCACCCGCTCTGGAAACACCATATATTTT.

In regard to this clonotype: A clone one base away is much larger, so this may be a read error. The chain uses TRBV7-2 and TRBJ1-2; D is possibly TRBD1 (5 bases). CDR1 is SGHTA, CDR2 FQGNSA, per germline. The CDR3 is 14 residues long. CDR3 sequence reads: CVSSLLQGVYGYTF. The CDR3 DNA reads as TGTGTCAGCAGCTTATTGCAGGGTGTCTATGGCTACACCTTC.

This clonotype was detected a few times. The rearrangement links TRBV12-3 or TRBV12-4 to TRBJ2-3; 8 bases fit TRBD2. The ends lost 2 bases at V and 2 bases at J; junction bases unmatched: 3. CDR3 length equals 15 residues. As DNA, the CDR3 is TGTGCCAGCAGTTTACCAGCGGGGGCCACAGATACGCAGTATTTT. It encodes CASSLPAGATDTQYF.

The genes are TRBV15 and TRBJ1-5; D gene unclear. Trimming removed 3 bases at V and 3 bases at J, with 6 bases between. The germline CDR1 and CDR2 sequences are LNHNV and YYDKDF (reference sequence). The CDR3 is 13 amino acids. CDR3 amino acids: CATSSQDNQPQHF. CDR3 bases: TGTGCCACCAGCAGCCAGGACAATCAGCCCCAGCATTTT.

The genes are TRBV4-2 and TRBJ2-1; 7 nucleotides align to TRBD1. With V trimmed by 3 bases and J by 10 bases, 9 bases remained unmatched. CDR1 LGHNA and CDR2 YNFKEQ come from the germline V gene. CDR3 length equals 14 residues. CDR3 amino acids: CASSHPGTAVEQFF. CDR3 DNA: TGTGCCAGCAGCCACCCCGGGACAGCCGTGGAGCAGTTCTTC.

The CDR3: CASSLRGGGRNEQFF. In DNA form, the CDR3 reads TGTGCCAGCAGCTTACGAGGGGGGGGGCGCAATGAGCAGTTCTTC. The chain joins TRBV7-2 to TRBJ2-1; possible D gene TRBD2, 7 bases. This CDR3 contains 15 residues. V was trimmed by 2 bases and J by 6 bases, leaving 14 bases between them. Per germline, CDR1 SGHTA and CDR2 FQGNSA. Full variable domain (rest looked up from reference TRBV7-2 and TRBJ2-1): GAGVSQSPSNKVTEKGKDVELRCDPISGHTALYWYRQSLGQGLEFLIYFQGNSAPDKSGLPSDRFSAERTGGSVSTLTIQRTQQEDSAVYLCASSLRGGGRNEQFFGPGTRLTVL.

The genes are TRBV5-6 and TRBJ1-1, with 9 bases fitting TRBD1. After removal of 4 bases from V and 8 bases from J, the junction contained 6 bases not matched to a gene. This CDR3 spans 13 amino acids. The germline V gene encodes CDR1 SGHDT and CDR2 YYEEEE. CDR3 loop: CASSMGQGHEAFF. CDR3 sequence (DNA): TGTGCCAGCAGCATGGGACAGGGACACGAAGCTTTCTTT.

This clonotype was seen a handful of times. The gene calls are TRBV4-1 and TRBJ2-7, with TRBD2 matching over 7 bases. CDR3 length equals 15 residues. V was pared by 1 base and J by 2 bases, with 5 bases of the junction left unmatched. Germline V gene lookup returns CDR1 MGHRA and CDR2 YSYEKL. CDR3 DNA: TGCGCCAGCAGCCAAGGCTCCGGGACTACCTACGAGCAGTACTTC. Encoded protein: CASSQGSGTTYEQYF.

This clonotype was seen at least ten times. The chain employs TRBV7-6 and TRBJ1-1, with TRBD1 matching over 9 bases. The CDR3 runs 14 residues. CDR1 is SGHVS and CDR2 is FNYEAQ in the germline V gene. J was trimmed by 4 bases and V by 3 bases; bases with no gene match: 3. CDR3 nucleotide sequence: TGTGCCAGCAGCTTCGGACAGGGGACCACTGAAGCTTTCTTT. Translating gives CASSFGQGTTEAFF.

This rearrangement joins TRBV5-4 to TRBJ1-2; D is uncertain. This CDR3 spans 17 amino acids. V lost 0 bases and J 8 bases, leaving 23 bases between the germline ends. Germline V lookup: CDR1 SGHNT, CDR2 YYREEE (reference sequence). Here the CDR3 DNA reads TGTGCCAGCAGCTTGGGCCAACTACGGACGCTATCTTTGGGCTACACCTTC. Its protein product is CASSLGQLRTLSLGYTF.

There are a few counts of this clonotype. The chain links TRBV2 to TRBJ2-1, with D hard to call. The germline gives CDR1 SNHLY, CDR2 FYNNEI. The V end lost 3 bases, the J end lost 2 bases, and 11 bases lay between the germline ends. The CDR3 runs 15 residues. CDR3 in amino acids: CASSDFLAAYNEQFF. CDR3 in DNA: TGTGCCAGCAGTGATTTTTTAGCAGCCTACAATGAGCAGTTCTTC.

This clonotype was detected a few times. This chain connects TRBV11-2 to TRBJ1-6; possibly TRBD1 for D (6 bases). V lost 2 bases and J lost 6, with 11 bases in between. Germline V lookup: CDR1 SGHAT, CDR2 FQNNGV. This CDR3 has 15 amino acids. The DNA for the CDR3 is TGTGCCAGCAGCTTATACAGGGCCCCTAATTCACCCCTCCACTTT. Amino acid sequence: CASSLYRAPNSPLHF.

This clonotype came up many times. The rearrangement links TRBV7-2 to TRBJ1-3; D remains ambiguous. V was shortened by 3 bases and J by 4 bases, with 10 bases between the two germline ends. CDR1 and CDR2 from the germline V gene are SGHTA and FQGNSA. This CDR3 is 14 amino acids long. CDR3 residues: CASSFRRGGNTIYF. The CDR3 nucleotides read TGTGCCAGCAGCTTTCGCCGAGGGGGAAACACCATATATTTT.